This T cell receptor beta chain was sequenced for a study of T cell responses to AZD1222 COVID-19 vaccine. Whole-study results and caveats: Repertoires in all cases were sampled only once the peak T cell response had passed.

Comments on this clone: Its cognate antigen is unknown.

The repertoire was sequenced with immunoSEQ multiplex PCR; TCRdb's copy has only in-frame clones and lacks some. The sample gives approximately 150,000 clones, roughly 90% of which show up once; about 4.3% is in the top ten. There are 13 residues in the CDR3. With 3 bases removed from V and 4 bases from J, the gap between germline ends came to 4 bases. The TCR originated in an adult who received the AZD1222 COVID-19 vaccine. The sequenced sample was peripheral blood, obtained 28 days after the second AZD1222 dose. The rearrangement uses TRBV12-3 or TRBV12-4 and TRBJ2-6, with D uncertain. For the CDR3, the DNA is TGTGCCAGCAGTTTGTCCGGGGCCAACGTCCTGACTTTC. This encodes CASSLSGANVLTF.